Listed below are T cell receptor beta chains from one sample, sequenced in a study of control samples from healthy donors and cancer patients. Sequencing used immunoSEQ multiplex PCR; TCRdb keeps in-frame clones, though not all of them. This table holds about 120,000 clones, approximately 90% found once. Sample: blood. These receptors were collected from a man aged 40-49 years in good health. CDR3s include the opening cysteine and the closing phenylalanine or tryptophan. The order of the fields is J gene, V gene, CDR3 length, clone size, D gene, CDR3 DNA, CDR3 protein. The D gene is left open where the match is weak. Not all rows give a size; the values are once, few, many and, for expanded clones, a class.

TRBJ1-2 | TRBV27 | 15 | NA | TRBD1 | TGTGCCAGCAGTTTATTAGGACAGGGGGGTCATGGCTACACCTTC | CASSLLGQGGHGYTF
TRBJ1-3 | TRBV19 | 15 | NA | NA | TGTGCCAGTAGTATACAGAAGACAGCTGGAAACACCATATATTTT | CASSIQKTAGNTIYF
TRBJ2-2 | TRBV2 | 13 | NA | NA | TGTGCCAGCAGTGAAGTCACAACCGGGGAGCTGTTTTTT | CASSEVTTGELFF
TRBJ2-6 | TRBV15 | 15 | NA | NA | TGTGCCACCAGCAGGGCGGCTACTGGGGCCAACGTCCTGACTTTC | CATSRAATGANVLTF
TRBJ1-1 | TRBV7-8 | 16 | NA | NA | TGTGCCAGCAGCTTACGCGACACTTACATGAACACTGAAGCTTTCTTT | CASSLRDTYMNTEAFF
TRBJ2-1 | TRBV5-1 | 17 | NA | TRBD1 | TGCGCCAGCAGCCAAGGACAGGGGGAGGGGCTCAACAATGAGCAGTTCTTC | CASSQGQGEGLNNEQFF
TRBJ1-1 | TRBV14 | 13 | once | NA | TGTGCCAGCAGCCAACGCGGGGCCACTGAAGCTTTCTTT | CASSQRGATEAFF
TRBJ2-7 | TRBV28 | 17 | NA | TRBD1 | TGTGCCAGCAGTTTGGACAGGGCCACTCGTCACTCCTACGAGCAGTACTTC | CASSLDRATRHSYEQYF
TRBJ1-5 | TRBV18 | 16 | NA | NA | TGTGCCAGCTCACCAAGGGAGATTTTAGGCGCGCAGCCCCAGCATTTT | CASSPREILGAQPQHF
TRBJ2-2 | TRBV5-4 | 13 | NA | NA | TGTGCCAGCAGCTTGAACCCAACCGGGGAGCTGTTTTTT | CASSLNPTGELFF
TRBJ2-7 | TRBV4-2 | 15 | NA | NA | TGTGCCAGCAGCCAAGAGGAGGGGGGTTCCTACGAGCAGTACTTC | CASSQEEGGSYEQYF
TRBJ1-1 | TRBV7-9 | 15 | NA | TRBD1 | TGTGCCAGCACCCTAAGAACCCAGGGGGGGAATGAAGCTTTCTTT | CASTLRTQGGNEAFF
TRBJ1-1 | TRBV27 | 8 | NA | NA | TGTGCCAGCTCTGAAGCTTTCTTT | CASSEAFF
TRBJ1-4 | TRBV19 | 14 | NA | NA | TGTGCCAGTAGTACGACTCAAAGAGAGGAAAAACTGTTTTTT | CASSTTQREEKLFF
TRBJ1-1 | TRBV2 | 11 | NA | NA | TGTGCCAGCATGGCCAATACTGAAGCTTTCTTT | CASMANTEAFF
TRBJ1-2 | TRBV5-1 | 14 | NA | NA | TGCGCCAGCAGCTTGAGGGACGACGGCTATGGCTACACCTTC | CASSLRDDGYGYTF
TRBJ2-3 | TRBV27 | 16 | NA | NA | TGTGCCAGCAGTTCGGACCCTCGGGGCCGCACAGATACGCAGTATTTT | CASSSDPRGRTDTQYF
TRBJ2-3 | TRBV5-4 | 17 | NA | NA | TGTGCCAGCAGCTCCCCGAGGGGAAGGGGGAGCACAGATACGCAGTATTTT | CASSSPRGRGSTDTQYF
TRBJ2-2 | TRBV30 | 14 | NA | NA | TGTGCCTGGAGGGGGTCTGTAGACACCGGGGAGCTGTTTTTT | CAWRGSVDTGELFF
TRBJ2-6 | TRBV3-1/TRBV3-2 | 16 | NA | NA | TGTGCCAGCAGCAGAGGGGGGATCTCTGGGGCCAACGTCCTGACTTTC | CASSRGGISGANVLTF
TRBJ1-2 | TRBV9 | 15 | NA | TRBD1 | TGTGCCAGCAGTTCTAGGGGAGGGGGCAACTATGGCTACACCTTC | CASSSRGGGNYGYTF
TRBJ2-4 | TRBV3-1/TRBV3-2 | 11 | few | NA | TGTGCCAGCCAGCAGAGGGACATTCAGTACTTC | CASQQRDIQYF
TRBJ1-2 | TRBV5-6 | 16 | NA | TRBD1 | TGTGCCAGCAGCTTGGCGGGGACAGGGTGGAACTATGGCTACACCTTC | CASSLAGTGWNYGYTF
TRBJ2-1 | TRBV19 | 13 | few | NA | TGTGCCAGTAGTATCGTAGGACACAATGAGCAGTTCTTC | CASSIVGHNEQFF
TRBJ1-1 | TRBV2 | 12 | few | NA | TGTGCCAGCGGGCAAGGGCGGACTGAAGCTTTCTTT | CASGQGRTEAFF
TRBJ2-3 | TRBV10-2 | 17 | NA | NA | TGCGCCAGCAGTGAGGTGGTCCTAGCGCCAAGCACAGATACGCAGTATTTT | CASSEVVLAPSTDTQYF
TRBJ1-2 | TRBV7-9 | 13 | NA | NA | TGTGCCAGCAGCCCAGATGGTTTCTATGGCTACACCTTC | CASSPDGFYGYTF
TRBJ1-2 | TRBV7-9 | 15 | NA | NA | TGTGCCAGCAGCTTAGTTGGAGGGAAGGACTATGGCTACACCTTC | CASSLVGGKDYGYTF
TRBJ2-7 | TRBV20-1 | 11 | NA | NA | TGCAGTGCTAGAGATAAATACGAGCAGTACTTC | CSARDKYEQYF
TRBJ1-2 | TRBV7-2 | 14 | NA | NA | TGTGCCAGCAGCTTAGATGGGGGGTCTAAAGGCTACACCTTC | CASSLDGGSKGYTF
TRBJ1-3 | TRBV19 | 14 | NA | NA | TGTGCCAGTAAACAGGCCAACTCTGGAAACACCATATATTTT | CASKQANSGNTIYF
TRBJ1-1 | TRBV5-4 | 16 | NA | TRBD1 | TGTGCCAGCAGCTTGGTGTTGACAGGGCTGAACACTGAAGCTTTCTTT | CASSLVLTGLNTEAFF
TRBJ2-3 | TRBV9 | 15 | NA | TRBD2 | TGTGCCAGCAGCGTAGGCGGGGGGGCCTCCGATACGCAGTATTTT | CASSVGGGASDTQYF